This T cell receptor beta chain was sequenced in a study of blood T cell repertoires in COVID-19. The repertoire was sequenced with immunoSEQ multiplex PCR; TCRdb's copy has only in-frame clones and lacks some. The table has 150,000 to 200,000 clones, roughly four fifths seen once. J lost 0 bases, V lost 6 bases, and 6 bases had no gene match. CDR3 length: 15 amino acids. Germline-derived CDR1 and CDR2 are WSHSY and SAAADI. The genes are TRBV10-2 and TRBJ2-3; TRBD2 agrees at 7 bases. The source material was peripheral blood. The sequence came from a woman over 75 with COVID-19, enrolled during active disease. The CDR3 loop is CASSLGGSSTDTQYF. The DNA for the CDR3 is TGCGCCAGCAGCCTGGGGGGGTCAAGCACAGATACGCAGTATTTT.